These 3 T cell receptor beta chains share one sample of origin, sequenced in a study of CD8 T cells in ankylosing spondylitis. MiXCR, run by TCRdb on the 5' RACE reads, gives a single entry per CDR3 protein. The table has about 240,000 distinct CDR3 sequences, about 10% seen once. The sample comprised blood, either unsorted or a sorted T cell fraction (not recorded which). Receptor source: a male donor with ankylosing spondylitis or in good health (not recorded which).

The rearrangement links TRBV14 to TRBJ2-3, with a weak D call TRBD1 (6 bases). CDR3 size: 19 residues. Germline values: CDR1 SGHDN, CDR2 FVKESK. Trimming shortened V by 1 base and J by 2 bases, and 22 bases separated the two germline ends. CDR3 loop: CASSQGWGVGVGATDTQYF. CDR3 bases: TGTGCCAGCAGCCAAGGTTGGGGTGTCGGCGTGGGGGCCACAGATACGCAGTATTTT.

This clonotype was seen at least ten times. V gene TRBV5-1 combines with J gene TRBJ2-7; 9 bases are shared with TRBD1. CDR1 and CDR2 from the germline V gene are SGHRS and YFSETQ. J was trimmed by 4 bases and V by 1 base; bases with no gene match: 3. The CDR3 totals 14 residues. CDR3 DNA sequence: TGCGCCAGCAGCTTGACAGGGGGCGCGTACGAGCAGTACTTC. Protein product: CASSLTGGAYEQYF.

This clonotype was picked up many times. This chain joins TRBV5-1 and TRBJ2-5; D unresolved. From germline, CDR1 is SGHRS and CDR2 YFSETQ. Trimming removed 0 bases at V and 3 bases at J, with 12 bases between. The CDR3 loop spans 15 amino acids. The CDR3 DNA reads TGCGCCAGCAGCTTGGGACAACGTGGGAAAGAGACCCAGTACTTC. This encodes CASSLGQRGKETQYF.